This T cell receptor beta chain was sequenced during a study of control samples from healthy donors and cancer patients. The table lists this clone with a count of one. Sequenced by immunoSEQ multiplex PCR; TCRdb stores in-frame clones only, minus some. The sample has about 130,000 clones; about 92% are singletons. The CDR3 has 15 residues. The J segment lost 5 bases and the V segment lost 1 base, leaving 2 bases of the junction unmatched. CDR1 is MNHNY and CDR2 is SVGAGI in the germline V gene (reference sequence). The specimen sequenced was PBMCs. The receptor comes from a man aged 50 to 59 with head and neck cancer. V and J are TRBV6-6 and TRBJ2-3; 11 bases are a match to TRBD1. The chain's CDR3 is CASSYWDRGGDTQYF. In DNA, the CDR3 is TGTGCCAGCAGTTACTGGGACAGGGGGGGAGATACGCAGTATTTT.